Each of the 2 T cell receptor beta chains below was sequenced from the same sample in a study of blood T cell repertoires in COVID-19. Clones were sequenced by immunoSEQ multiplex PCR, and TCRdb holds only the in-frame ones, with some missing. The table has hundreds of thousands of clones, approximately 86% seen once. The sequencing input was peripheral blood. These receptors were taken from a woman aged 60-75 years with COVID-19, enrolled during active disease.

The V and J genes are TRBV6-5 and TRBJ2-5, with D perhaps matching TRBD2 (7 bases). Germline loops: CDR1 MNHEY, CDR2 SVGAGI. The CDR3 is made up of 15 amino acids. Trimming cost V 6 bases and J 5 bases, with 19 bases left between them. This CDR3 is CASRPLGGGRETQYF. CDR3 nucleotides: TGTGCCAGCAGACCACTGGGGGGGGGCCGCGAGACCCAGTACTTC.

This clone was counted a single time. The chain has TRBV2 and TRBJ1-5, with 9 bases aligning to TRBD1. CDR3 length: 15 amino acids. V lost 6 bases and J lost 2; bases outside the gene matches: 5. Per germline, CDR1 SNHLY and CDR2 FYNNEI. The DNA of the CDR3 is TGTGCCAGCAGGGACAGGGGAACGGGCAATCAGCCCCAGCATTTT. This gives the protein CASRDRGTGNQPQHF.